This TCR beta chain emerged from a study of T cell clonality in common variable immunodeficiency. Findings of the study overall: Fewer deletions and N-nucleotide insertions were reportedly seen in common variable immunodeficiency TCR beta sequences.

Assay used: immunoSEQ multiplex PCR; TCRdb lists only in-frame clones, some missing. The sample has fewer than 30,000 clones, none seen only once. Heparinized whole blood, about 4.5 to 9 ml, came from each donor. This clone was recorded many times. What it binds is not known. The read comes to an end 3 residues before the CDR3 does, leaving the germline J gene to fill in the end. Germline loops: CDR1 SNHLY, CDR2 FYNNEI. With V trimmed by 6 bases and J by 2 bases, 6 bases remained unmatched. The CDR3 sequence is 15 residues long. Input material: peripheral blood mononuclear cells. The origin of this receptor is a human donor with common variable immunodeficiency. The rearrangement links TRBV2 to TRBJ2-7; TRBD1 agrees at 11 bases. The CDR3 here is CASSFGTGGPYEQYF. Partial CDR3 DNA: TGTGCCAGCAGCTTCGGGACAGGGGGACCCTACGAG.